One and the same sample provided the 16 T cell receptor beta chains below, sequenced in a study of control samples from healthy donors and cancer patients. Profiled with immunoSEQ multiplex PCR; TCRdb holds only in-frame clones, not every one. Altogether 120,000 or so clones are present, around 96% being singletons, with the ten largest covering 3.6%. The sample was blood. Receptors originate from a man between 25 and 39 years old in good health.

V usage is TRBV27 and J usage is TRBJ2-7; tentative D call: TRBD2 (5 bases). The CDR3 totals 13 residues. Trimming removed 7 bases at V and 4 bases at J, with 14 bases between. The germline V gene encodes CDR1 MNHEY and CDR2 SMNVEV (reference sequence). The CDR3 DNA reads as TGTGCCAGCACCCTGGACGGGAAATACGAGCAGTACTTC. Translating gives CASTLDGKYEQYF.

This chain connects TRBV9 to TRBJ1-6; D is possibly TRBD1 (6 bases). CDR3 length equals 13 residues. Germline CDR1 and CDR2: SGDLS and YYNGEE. Trimming took off 2 bases at V and 7 bases at J, with 7 bases between the two ends. The DNA for the CDR3 is TGTGCCAGCAGCGTTACAGGGAATTCACCCCTCCACTTT. Protein sequence: CASSVTGNSPLHF.

The J gene is TRBJ1-3, the V gene TRBV20-1; D not certain. The length of the CDR3 is 11 residues. Trimming left V 6 bases short and J 7 bases short, with 10 bases between. The germline V gene encodes CDR1 DFQATT and CDR2 SNEGSKA (reference sequence). The CDR3 loop reads CSAKARNTIYF. The CDR3 nucleotides are TGCAGTGCCAAAGCCCGGAACACCATATATTTT.

The J gene is TRBJ1-5, the V gene TRBV6-2 or TRBV6-3; D perhaps matches TRBD1 (5 bases). The CDR3 has 15 amino acids. Between the trimmed V and J ends, which lost 5 bases and 0 bases, there was a span of 11 bases. Per germline, CDR1 MNHEY and CDR2 SVGEGT. CDR3 residues: CASSGGSYSNQPQHF. The CDR3 nucleotides are TGTGCCAGCAGTGGGGGGTCCTATAGCAATCAGCCCCAGCATTTT.

This rearrangement joins TRBV6-5 to TRBJ1-1; D gene ambiguous. The germline V gene has CDR1 MNHEY and CDR2 SVGAGI. Trimming removed 3 bases at V and 5 bases at J, with 10 bases between. The CDR3 is 13 residues long. The CDR3 loop reads CASSYMGETEAFF. CDR3 bases: TGTGCCAGCAGTTATATGGGTGAGACTGAAGCTTTCTTT.

The chain couples TRBV7-8 to TRBJ2-7; 7 bases agree with TRBD1. Germline values: CDR1 SGHVS, CDR2 FQNEAQ. V shed 5 bases, J shed 3 bases, and the junction held 13 bases outside the gene matches. CDR3 length equals 16 residues. The CDR3 region has the DNA TGTGCCAGCAGCCCCAGTCGGACAGGCGACTTCTACGAGCAGTACTTC. This sequence encodes CASSPSRTGDFYEQYF.

The gene calls are TRBV6-1 and TRBJ1-1, with a tentative D call TRBD1 (6 bases). Trimming left V 7 bases short and J 1 base short, with 16 bases between. CDR3 size: 15 residues. The germline V gene has CDR1 MNHNS and CDR2 SASEGT. The CDR3 sequence: CASITQTGQNTEAFF. The CDR3 nucleotides are TGTGCCAGCATTACACAAACGGGACAGAACACTGAAGCTTTCTTT.

The V and J genes are TRBV27 and TRBJ2-7; TRBD2 is a possible D gene (6 bases). The length of the CDR3 is 15 residues. V shed 4 bases and J shed 5 bases, with 18 bases lying between them. Germline V gene sequence: CDR1 MNHEY, CDR2 SMNVEV (reference sequence). CDR3 region: CASSWEDFGIHEQYF. CDR3 coding DNA: TGTGCCAGCAGTTGGGAGGACTTCGGAATCCACGAGCAGTACTTC.

The chain recombines TRBV19 with TRBJ1-5; 7 bases align to TRBD1. V was pared by 6 bases and J by 5 bases, with 7 bases of the junction left unmatched. Germline V gene data show CDR1 as LNHDA and CDR2 as SQIVND (reference sequence). This CDR3 has 14 residues. CDR3 residues: CASSLGRGYQPQHF. The CDR3 region has the DNA TGTGCCAGTAGCCTCGGCAGGGGGTATCAGCCCCAGCATTTT.

The rearrangement joins TRBV6-5 to TRBJ1-5, with D possibly matching TRBD1 (5 bases). CDR3 length equals 15 residues. Germline loops: CDR1 MNHEY, CDR2 SVGAGI. Trimming cost V 2 bases and J 4 bases, with 12 bases left between them. The CDR3 reads CASSYDAGTNQPQHF. CDR3 nucleotide sequence: TGTGCCAGCAGTTACGACGCGGGGACTAATCAGCCCCAGCATTTT.

The chain couples TRBV20-1 to TRBJ2-5; D is unresolved. This CDR3 is 10 amino acids long. CDR1 is DFQATT and CDR2 is SNEGSKA in the germline V gene (reference sequence). V was shortened by 1 base and J by 4 bases, with 1 base between the two germline ends. CDR3 DNA sequence: TGCAGTGCTAGAGGAGAGACCCAGTACTTC. As protein: CSARGETQYF.

The chain links TRBV27 to TRBJ1-1; D gene ambiguous. The CDR3 is made up of 15 amino acids. V was pared by 0 bases and J by 3 bases, with 11 bases between. Looked up from germline, CDR1 is MNHEY and CDR2 is SMNVEV (reference sequence). The DNA of the CDR3 is TGTGCCAGCAGTTTATCCTTCCGCGGACACACTGAAGCTTTCTTT. It encodes CASSLSFRGHTEAFF.

The V call is TRBV10-3, the J call TRBJ1-5, with D possibly matching TRBD1 (5 bases). This CDR3 region has 14 residues. CDR1 ENHRY and CDR2 SYGVKD come from the germline V gene. V shed 2 bases and J shed 9 bases, with 14 bases lying between them. The CDR3 nucleotides read TGTGCCATCAGTGAGAGAGGGGTCTTGGTGCCCCAGCATTTT. Amino acid sequence: CAISERGVLVPQHF.

The chain carries TRBV5-1 and TRBJ1-1; 8 bases are shared with TRBD1. The CDR3 totals 17 residues. CDR1 is SGHRS, CDR2 YFSETQ, per germline. Losses at the gene ends were 4 bases for V and 2 bases for J; bases not matched to a gene: 13. The CDR3 DNA sequence: TGCGCCAGCAGCCACGAGACAGGGGCAGTTCTTAACACTGAAGCTTTCTTT. Its translation is CASSHETGAVLNTEAFF.

J is TRBJ2-7 and V is TRBV4-3, with a tentative D call TRBD1 (6 bases). The CDR3 runs 14 residues. With 1 base removed from V and 2 bases from J, the gap between germline ends came to 9 bases. Germline V CDR1 and CDR2: LGHNA, YSLEER. Here the CDR3 DNA reads TGCGCCAGCAGCCAAGTCCGGACAGCCTACGAGCAGTACTTC. Translation gives CASSQVRTAYEQYF.

V gene TRBV5-1 combines with J gene TRBJ1-6; 7 bases match TRBD1. The CDR3 covers 17 residues. V was clipped by 0 bases and J by 6 bases; unmatched bases: 9. Germline CDR1 and CDR2: SGHRS and YFSETQ. CDR3 sequence (DNA): TGCGCCAGCAGCTTGGCCGGACAGGACGTACCTAATTCACCCCTCCACTTT. Its protein is CASSLAGQDVPNSPLHF.